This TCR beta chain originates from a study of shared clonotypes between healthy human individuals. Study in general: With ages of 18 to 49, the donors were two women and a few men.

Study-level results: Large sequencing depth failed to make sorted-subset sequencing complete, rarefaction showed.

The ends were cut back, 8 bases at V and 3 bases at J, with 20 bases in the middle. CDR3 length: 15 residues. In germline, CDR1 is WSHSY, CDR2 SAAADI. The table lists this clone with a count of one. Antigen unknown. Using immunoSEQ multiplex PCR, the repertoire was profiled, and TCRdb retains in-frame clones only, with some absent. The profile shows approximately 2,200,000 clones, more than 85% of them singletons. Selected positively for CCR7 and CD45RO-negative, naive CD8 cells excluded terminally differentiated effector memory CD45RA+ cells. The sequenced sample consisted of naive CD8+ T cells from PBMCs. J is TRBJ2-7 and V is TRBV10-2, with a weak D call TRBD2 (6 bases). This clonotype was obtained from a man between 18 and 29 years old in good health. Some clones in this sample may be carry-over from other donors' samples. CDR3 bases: TGCGCCAGCCGAGGGGCCAGGGAGGTGGACTACGAGCAGTACTTC. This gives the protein CASRGAREVDYEQYF.